This T cell receptor beta chain comes out of a study of T cells in Graves' hyperthyroidism and ophthalmopathy. Broader study findings: Most thyroid clonotypes with frequency above 0.001 were detected in blood. A 13 V-J signature model discriminated ophthalmopathy versus stable hyperthyroidism.

Each diagnosis drew on symptoms, thyroxine, TRAb, thyroid ultrasound and orbital computed tomography findings. Researchers took RNA transcripts and amplified the TCR beta CDR3 regions from them. The HTBI primer set was used in a first-round RT-PCR of the TCR CDR3. Each CDR3 protein is one row after TCRdb ran MiXCR on the multiplex PCR reads. The repertoire holds roughly 500,000 distinct CDR3 sequences, with 40% to 55% as singletons. Note on this clonotype: Its antigen is unknown.

The V gene lost 3 bases and the J gene lost 2 bases, with 8 bases spanning the gap. This CDR3 spans 14 amino acids. Germline V CDR1 and CDR2: LNHDA, SQIVND (reference sequence). The specimen sequenced was peripheral blood or thyroid tissue (not recorded which). The chain links TRBV19 to TRBJ1-5; D is ambiguous. The sequence derives from an adult woman with Graves' disease, either hyperthyroidism or ophthalmopathy (not recorded which). CDR3 protein: CASSIEAGNQPQHF. The CDR3 DNA reads as TGTGCCAGTAGTATTGAAGCGGGCAATCAGCCCCAGCATTTT.